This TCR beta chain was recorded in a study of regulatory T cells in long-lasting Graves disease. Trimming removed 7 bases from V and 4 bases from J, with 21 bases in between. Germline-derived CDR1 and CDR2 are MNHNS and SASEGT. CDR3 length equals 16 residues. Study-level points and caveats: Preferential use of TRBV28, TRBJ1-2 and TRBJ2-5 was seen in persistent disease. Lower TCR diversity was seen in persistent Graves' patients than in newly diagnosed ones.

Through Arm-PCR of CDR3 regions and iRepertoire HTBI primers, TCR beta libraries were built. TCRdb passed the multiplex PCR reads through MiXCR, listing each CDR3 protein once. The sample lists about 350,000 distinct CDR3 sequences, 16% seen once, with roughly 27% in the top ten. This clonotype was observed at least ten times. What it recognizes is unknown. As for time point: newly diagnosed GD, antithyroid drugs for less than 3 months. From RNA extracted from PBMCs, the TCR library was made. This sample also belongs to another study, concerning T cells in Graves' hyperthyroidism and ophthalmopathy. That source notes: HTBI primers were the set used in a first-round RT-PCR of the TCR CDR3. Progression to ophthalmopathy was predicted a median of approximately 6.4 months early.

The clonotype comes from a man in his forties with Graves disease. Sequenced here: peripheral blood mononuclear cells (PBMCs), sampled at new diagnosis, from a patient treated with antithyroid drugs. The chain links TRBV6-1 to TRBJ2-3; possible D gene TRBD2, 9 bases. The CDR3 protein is CASTQGAGGGADTQYF. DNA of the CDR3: TGTGCCAGCACCCAGGGGGCGGGGGGGGGTGCAGATACGCAGTATTTT.